The 6 T cell receptor beta chains in this list originate from one sample, sequenced in a study of cytomegalovirus exposure and HLA in healthy donors. Primers: 60 Vbeta forward and 13 Jbeta reverse. The data were produced by immunoSEQ multiplex PCR, yet TCRdb's version contains in-frame clones alone and is incomplete. The data show fewer than 110,000 clones, approximately 76% seen once. The sample was PBMCs. These receptors all come from a man aged 40-55 years in good health and CMV-seronegative.

The V and J genes are TRBV5-6 and TRBJ1-1, with D possibly TRBD1 on 6 matching bases. The CDR3 length is 14 residues. V was clipped by 4 bases and J by 1 base, with 11 bases between them. From germline, CDR1 is SGHDT and CDR2 YYEEEE. The CDR3, as DNA: TGTGCCAGCAGCGGGTTGACAGGGAACACTGAAGCTTTCTTT. Translated, it gives CASSGLTGNTEAFF.

This chain links TRBV6-1 with TRBJ2-2; D is unresolved. The CDR3 extends over 15 amino acids. The germline V gene has CDR1 MNHNS and CDR2 SASEGT. Between the trimmed V and J ends, which lost 6 bases and 0 bases, there was a span of 11 bases. CDR3 loop: CASRPKTANTGELFF. The CDR3 region has the DNA TGTGCCAGCAGACCTAAAACCGCGAACACCGGGGAGCTGTTTTTT.

This chain connects TRBV11-3 to TRBJ2-7, with TRBD2 identical over 7 bases. This CDR3 spans 13 amino acids. The V gene end was trimmed by 6 bases and the J gene end by 2 bases; junction bases not matched to a gene: 4. The germline CDR1 and CDR2 sequences are SGHNT and YENEEA. The CDR3, as DNA: TGTGCCAGCAGTCGGGGGGAGGCCTACGAGCAGTACTTC. Translating gives CASSRGEAYEQYF.

CDR3 in amino acids: CASRGAGGETGELFF. The CDR3 bases are TGTGCCAGCAGAGGAGCGGGGGGTGAAACCGGGGAGCTGTTTTTT. The V and J genes are TRBV2 and TRBJ2-2; TRBD2 matches at 9 bases. The CDR3 runs to 15 residues. The ends lost 6 bases at V and 5 bases at J; junction bases unmatched: 7. CDR1 and CDR2 from the germline V gene are SNHLY and FYNNEI.

A single count supports this clone. J is TRBJ1-2 and V is TRBV2; D is undetermined. V was cut by 2 bases and J by 4 bases, with 11 bases left in between. The CDR3 runs to 14 residues. Germline CDR1 and CDR2: SNHLY and FYNNEI. The CDR3 DNA reads TGTGCCAGCAGTGAATTCAGAACGGGCTATGGCTACACCTTC. Translating it yields CASSEFRTGYGYTF.

J is TRBJ1-6 and V is TRBV14; 8 bases line up with TRBD1. The CDR3 spans 17 residues. Germline CDR1 is SGHDN and CDR2 is FVKESK. V trimming: 4 bases; J trimming: 2 bases; junction bases outside the gene matches: 7. CDR3 residues: CASSPRQGLAYNSPLHF. The CDR3 DNA reads as TGTGCCAGCAGCCCGCGACAGGGGTTGGCCTATAATTCACCCCTCCACTTT.